This record covers a single T cell receptor beta chain. This sample is drawn from a study of blood T cell repertoires in COVID-19. In the study overall: COVID-19 samples, acute and convalescent, were from the United States, Italy and Spain. PBMCs, B-cell-depleted T cells, or T cells were the source of the cDNA or gDNA that made up the material.

The J segment lost 8 bases and the V segment lost 3 bases, leaving 10 bases of the junction unmatched. The length of the CDR3 is 14 residues. Germline V gene data show CDR1 as SGHRS and CDR2 as YFSETQ. Here immunoSEQ multiplex PCR was the method, and the copy in TCRdb shows in-frame clones only, minus some. The sample contains 140,000 to 150,000 clones, roughly 76% of which appear only once. This receptor was taken from a human donor with acute or convalescent COVID-19. The donor label of this sample is uncertain. J is TRBJ1-2 and V is TRBV5-1; 7 nucleotides line up with TRBD1. Input material: peripheral blood. The CDR3 nucleotides read TGCGCCAGCAGCTCCACCAGGGGGAAGGGCGGCTACACCTTC. It codes for CASSSTRGKGGYTF.